One sample yielded the 32 T cell receptor beta chains listed below, sequenced in a study of cytomegalovirus exposure and HLA in healthy donors. Primers: 60 Vbeta forward and 13 Jbeta reverse. Using immunoSEQ multiplex PCR, the repertoire was profiled, and TCRdb retains in-frame clones only, with some absent. The data show some 150,000 clones, roughly 83% seen once. Sequencing was carried out using PBMCs. Source of these receptors: a human donor in good health.

This chain links TRBV2 with TRBJ2-7; the match to TRBD1 covers 12 bases. CDR1 and CDR2 from the germline V gene are SNHLY and FYNNEI. Trimming removed 6 bases from V and 5 bases from J; junction bases left unmatched: 2. This CDR3 region has 13 residues. This chain's CDR3 is CASRGQGADEQYF. The CDR3 nucleotides are TGTGCCAGCAGGGGACAGGGGGCCGACGAGCAGTACTTC.

The CDR3 DNA reads as TGTGCCAGCAGTGAGGGACTAGCGGGAGAACTAGATACGCAGTATTTT. It is translated as CASSEGLAGELDTQYF. The chain links TRBV2 to TRBJ2-3; 14 bases match TRBD2. The V and J ends lost 3 bases and 5 bases, in that order; junction bases with no gene match: 4. CDR3 length equals 16 residues. CDR1 and CDR2 (germline): SNHLY, FYNNEI.

The V gene is TRBV14, the J gene TRBJ2-7; the D is unclear. This CDR3 comprises 13 residues. In germline, CDR1 is SGHDN, CDR2 FVKESK. The V end was cut by 4 bases, the J end by 4 bases, with 11 bases between. This CDR3 is CASSPRLGYEQYF. In DNA form, the CDR3 reads TGTGCCAGCAGCCCGAGGTTGGGTTACGAGCAGTACTTC.

The gene calls are TRBV7-2 and TRBJ2-3; 7 nucleotides agree with TRBD2. The CDR3 loop spans 15 amino acids. V lost 1 base and J lost 4; bases outside the gene matches: 5. CDR1 is SGHTA, CDR2 FQGNSA, per germline. As DNA, the CDR3 is TGTGCCAGCAGCTTAGAGGCGGGAGATGCAGATACGCAGTATTTT. Amino acids: CASSLEAGDADTQYF. The full variable domain, rest sourced from reference TRBV7-2 and TRBJ2-3, is GAGVSQSPSNKVTEKGKDVELRCDPISGHTALYWYRQSLGQGLEFLIYFQGNSAPDKSGLPSDRFSAERTGGSVSTLTIQRTQQEDSAVYLCASSLEAGDADTQYFGPGTRLTVL.

The chain carries TRBV28 and TRBJ2-1; TRBD2 matches 10 bases. Germline V gives CDR1 MDHEN, CDR2 SYDVKM. The V segment lost 6 bases and the J segment 0 bases; nucleotides outside the gene matches: 2. The CDR3 loop spans 15 amino acids. The CDR3 nucleotides are TGTGCCAGCAGCCCTAGCGGGAGCTCCTACAATGAGCAGTTCTTC. It codes for CASSPSGSSYNEQFF.

This chain joins TRBV7-2 and TRBJ1-1, with 8 bases aligning to TRBD1. Germline assignment: CDR1 SGHTA and CDR2 FQGNSA. This CDR3 spans 16 amino acids. With 6 bases clipped from V and 4 bases from J, the junction kept 13 bases outside the gene matches. CDR3 region: CASRLTGGASVTEAFF. CDR3 DNA: TGTGCCAGCAGGCTCACAGGGGGAGCCTCGGTCACTGAAGCTTTCTTT.

The chain couples TRBV27 to TRBJ2-5, with D perhaps TRBD2 (5 bases). Germline loops: CDR1 MNHEY, CDR2 SMNVEV (reference sequence). The CDR3 has 15 residues. Trimming took 6 bases from V and 1 from J, leaving 15 bases between them. In nucleotides, the CDR3 is TGTGCCAGCAGATTAACACTGGACTTCCAAGAGACCCAGTACTTC. Translation: CASRLTLDFQETQYF.

V gene TRBV5-4 combines with J gene TRBJ2-1, with a tentative D call TRBD2 (5 bases). V was trimmed by 2 bases and J by 7 bases, leaving 7 bases between them. This CDR3 has 12 amino acids. The germline gives CDR1 SGHNT, CDR2 YYREEE (reference sequence). CDR3 DNA: TGTGCCAGCAGCTTTTTAGCGAATGAGCAGTTCTTC. Its translation: CASSFLANEQFF.

The genes are TRBV6-1 and TRBJ2-7; 7 bases align to TRBD1. Germline CDR1 MNHNS, CDR2 SASEGT. The CDR3 totals 14 residues. The ends lost 8 bases at V and 2 bases at J; junction bases unmatched: 9. The chain's CDR3 is CASFDSGQTYEQYF. As DNA, the CDR3 is TGTGCCAGCTTCGATTCGGGACAGACCTACGAGCAGTACTTC.

The rearrangement uses TRBV19 and TRBJ1-1, with D possibly being TRBD1 (6 bases). Germline CDR1 and CDR2: LNHDA and SQIVND (reference sequence). Trimming pared 9 bases from V and 1 base from J, leaving 12 bases between. The CDR3 runs to 13 residues. CDR3 coding DNA: TGTGCCAGAGGAGACAGGACGAACACTGAAGCTTTCTTT. It yields the protein CARGDRTNTEAFF.

The CDR3 region is CASVSDSNQPQHF. CDR3 in DNA: TGTGCCAGCGTAAGCGATAGCAATCAGCCCCAGCATTTT. The V gene is TRBV2, the J gene TRBJ1-5; no reliable D call. This CDR3 comprises 13 residues. Trimming left V 8 bases short and J 0 bases short, with 8 bases between. Germline V gene lookup returns CDR1 SNHLY and CDR2 FYNNEI.

The rearrangement links TRBV4-2 to TRBJ1-4; TRBD1 agrees at 7 bases. Germline loops: CDR1 LGHNA, CDR2 YNFKEQ. The CDR3 loop spans 15 amino acids. The J segment lost 8 bases and the V segment lost 6 bases, leaving 12 bases of the junction unmatched. The CDR3 region is CASRPGEQGEEKLFF. DNA of the CDR3: TGTGCCAGCAGGCCCGGTGAGCAGGGGGAAGAAAAACTGTTTTTT.

V gene TRBV27 combines with J gene TRBJ2-1; 10 positions agree with TRBD2. The V and J ends lost 6 bases and 5 bases, in that order; junction bases with no gene match: 10. The CDR3 consists of 16 residues. The germline V gene has CDR1 MNHEY and CDR2 SMNVEV (reference sequence). The CDR3 loop is CASSLLAGAADNEQFF. CDR3 DNA sequence: TGTGCCAGCAGCCTTCTAGCGGGGGCCGCGGACAATGAGCAGTTCTTC.

There are a few counts of this clone. The chain is built from TRBV4-3 and TRBJ1-4, with D perhaps matching TRBD1 (6 bases). V was trimmed by 0 bases and J by 2 bases, leaving 16 bases between them. The CDR3 runs to 18 residues. Germline V lookup: CDR1 LGHNA, CDR2 YSLEER. The CDR3 loop is CASSQDLGGASTNEKLFF. As DNA, the CDR3 is TGCGCCAGCAGCCAAGACTTGGGGGGGGCCTCGACTAATGAAAAACTGTTTTTT.

This clone was observed once. The V and J genes are TRBV11-2 and TRBJ2-5, with no clear D. Germline CDR1 reads SGHAT; CDR2 reads FQNNGV. The CDR3 covers 13 residues. V lost 1 base to trimming and J lost 4 bases, with 7 bases between them. CDR3 amino acids: CASSLGYTETQYF. The CDR3 DNA reads TGTGCCAGCAGCTTAGGCTATACAGAGACCCAGTACTTC.

The rearrangement links TRBV19 to TRBJ1-1, with 7 bases aligning to TRBD1. This CDR3 spans 13 amino acids. The junction had 3 bases not matched to a gene; V was cut back by 6 bases and J by 2 bases. Germline CDR1 is LNHDA and CDR2 is SQIVND (reference sequence). The CDR3 DNA reads TGTGCCAGTAGGGGGACAGCCAACACTGAAGCTTTCTTT. Its translation: CASRGTANTEAFF.

The chain links TRBV4-3 to TRBJ2-7; D perhaps matches TRBD2 (6 bases). The CDR3 length is 14 residues. Deletions cut 4 bases from V and 1 base from J, with 11 bases between. Germline values: CDR1 LGHNA, CDR2 YSLEER. CDR3 sequence (DNA): TGCGCCAGCAGCCTCGGACTAAAATCCTACGAGCAGTACTTC. Translating gives CASSLGLKSYEQYF.

The V gene is TRBV2, the J gene TRBJ1-5, with a tentative D call TRBD1 (6 bases). V gave up 1 base and J gave up 5 bases, with 9 bases separating them. The CDR3 length is 14 residues. The germline CDR1 and CDR2 sequences are SNHLY and FYNNEI. CDR3 protein: CASSEDREDQPQHF. CDR3 sequence (DNA): TGTGCCAGCAGTGAAGACAGGGAAGATCAGCCCCAGCATTTT.

This clone was observed a single time. V usage is TRBV6-5 and J usage is TRBJ1-1, with D uncertain. CDR3 length: 14 amino acids. Germline V lookup: CDR1 MNHEY, CDR2 SVGAGI. Trimming removed 2 bases from V and 1 base from J, with 8 bases in between. The CDR3 DNA reads as TGTGCCAGCAGTTACGGCGGGAAGAACACTGAAGCTTTCTTT. Protein sequence: CASSYGGKNTEAFF.

V usage is TRBV13 and J usage is TRBJ1-2; no clear D. Germline CDR1 PRHDT, CDR2 FYEKMQ (reference sequence). V was cut by 5 bases and J by 3 bases, with 19 bases left in between. The CDR3 extends over 16 amino acids. CDR3 coding DNA: TGTGCCAGCAGCAAAAAAAAACTGGGAGGAGACTATGGCTACACCTTC. Protein: CASSKKKLGGDYGYTF.

The chain links TRBV5-8 to TRBJ2-7; D uncertain. Trimming removed 2 bases at V and 2 bases at J, with 11 bases between. The CDR3 covers 14 residues. Germline loops: CDR1 SGHTS, CDR2 YDEGEE. The CDR3 protein is CASSFGFATYEQYF. DNA for the CDR3: TGTGCCAGCAGCTTTGGTTTTGCTACCTACGAGCAGTACTTC.

This clone has only one observation. This sequence joins TRBV28 and TRBJ1-2, with TRBD1 matching 8 bases. The V segment lost 6 bases and the J segment 0 bases; nucleotides outside the gene matches: 9. Germline assignment: CDR1 MDHEN and CDR2 SYDVKM. CDR3 length: 16 residues. The CDR3 is CASSLGQGATNYGYTF. CDR3 DNA: TGTGCCAGCAGCCTTGGACAGGGAGCAACTAACTATGGCTACACCTTC.

The table lists this clone with a few counts. This chain links TRBV7-9 with TRBJ2-5; D is perhaps TRBD2 (5 bases). The CDR3 has 13 amino acids. Trimming pared 4 bases from V and 3 bases from J, leaving 9 bases between. Germline lookup yields CDR1 SEHNR and CDR2 FQNEAQ (reference sequence). CDR3 DNA sequence: TGTGCCAGCAGCTGGACTGAGAAAGAGACCCAGTACTTC. Translating it yields CASSWTEKETQYF.

This chain uses TRBV5-1 with TRBJ1-3; D gene uncertain. The V gene lost 3 bases and the J gene lost 2 bases, with 15 bases spanning the gap. Looked up from germline, CDR1 is SGHRS and CDR2 is YFSETQ. This CDR3 region has 16 residues. The CDR3 coding sequence is TGCGCCAGCAGCTCCGCCCCGGGTACTACTGGAAACACCATATATTTT. It yields the protein CASSSAPGTTGNTIYF.

The V gene is TRBV19, the J gene TRBJ2-7; D is perhaps TRBD2 (6 bases). Germline CDR1 is LNHDA and CDR2 is SQIVND (reference sequence). This CDR3 contains 14 residues. V was cut by 2 bases and J by 4 bases, with 12 bases left in between. The CDR3 sequence is CASSIRSGGYEQYF. The CDR3 bases are TGTGCCAGTAGTATAAGGTCCGGGGGATACGAGCAGTACTTC.

This chain links TRBV5-6 with TRBJ2-7; D remains unclear. Trimming removed 3 bases at V and 1 base at J, with 5 bases between. In germline, CDR1 is SGHDT, CDR2 YYEEEE. CDR3 length: 12 residues. The CDR3 region has the DNA TGTGCCAGCAGCTCCGTATCCTACGAGCAGTACTTC. As protein: CASSSVSYEQYF.

The chain carries TRBV7-9 and TRBJ2-4; 7 nucleotides match TRBD1. The ends lost 1 base at V and 3 bases at J; junction bases unmatched: 6. This CDR3 spans 16 amino acids. Germline assignment: CDR1 SEHNR and CDR2 FQNEAQ (reference sequence). In nucleotides, the CDR3 is TGTGCCAGCAGCTTAGGAGGGGGCCTTAGCAAAAACATTCAGTACTTC. Translating it yields CASSLGGGLSKNIQYF.

This chain joins TRBV6-6 and TRBJ1-5; D gene unclear. The germline V and J ends were trimmed by 3 bases and 3 bases, with 12 bases remaining between them. In germline, CDR1 is MNHNY, CDR2 SVGAGI (reference sequence). The CDR3 consists of 15 residues. The CDR3 bases are TGTGCCAGCAGTTATTGGAGCACCATCAATCAGCCCCAGCATTTT. This translates into CASSYWSTINQPQHF.

The V gene is TRBV2, the J gene TRBJ2-5; TRBD2 aligns across 12 bases. Germline CDR1 and CDR2: SNHLY and FYNNEI. V was clipped by 8 bases and J by 2 bases; unmatched bases: 9. The CDR3 totals 16 residues. The DNA of the CDR3 is TGTGCCAGCCGGACTAGCGGGGAAGCACCTCAAGAGACCCAGTACTTC. Its translation: CASRTSGEAPQETQYF.

This chain connects TRBV4-1 to TRBJ2-1; D remains ambiguous. CDR1 and CDR2 (germline): MGHRA, YSYEKL. The CDR3 is 12 amino acids. V was clipped by 6 bases and J by 8 bases, with 11 bases between them. In nucleotides, the CDR3 is TGCGCCAGCAGGTCGACTTTCGATGAGCAGTTCTTC. Its translation: CASRSTFDEQFF.

The chain recombines TRBV13 with TRBJ1-2; TRBD1 is a possible D gene (6 bases). Trimming pared 2 bases from V and 0 bases from J, leaving 10 bases between. Germline CDR1 is PRHDT and CDR2 is FYEKMQ (reference sequence). This CDR3 spans 15 amino acids. The CDR3: CASSLQGLTNYGYTF. CDR3 sequence (DNA): TGTGCCAGCAGCTTACAGGGGCTGACTAACTATGGCTACACCTTC. Full variable domain (outside the CDR3, taken from reference TRBV13 and TRBJ1-2): AAGVIQSPRHLIKEKRETATLKCYPIPRHDTVYWYQQGPGQDPQFLISFYEKMQSDKGSIPDRFSAQQFSDYHSELNMSSLELGDSALYFCASSLQGLTNYGYTFGSGTRLTVV.

The DNA for the CDR3 is TGTGCCAGCAGCCTAACCGGGGGTGTGCAGTACTTC. It yields the protein CASSLTGGVQYF. J is TRBJ2-7 and V is TRBV28; the D gene is possibly TRBD2 (6 bases). The V and J ends lost 6 bases and 9 bases respectively, with 15 bases between them. In germline, CDR1 is MDHEN, CDR2 SYDVKM. The CDR3 extends over 12 amino acids.